The 24 T cell receptor beta chains in this list originate from one sample, sequenced in a study of shared clonotypes between healthy human individuals. The table came from immunoSEQ multiplex PCR; TCRdb's copy has only in-frame clones and leaves some out. The sample has around 700,000 clones; about three quarters are singletons. The sequenced material came from memory CD4+ T cells sorted from blood. Subset defined: CD45RA-negative fraction. Source of these receptors: a woman aged 30 to 39 in good health.

This chain connects TRBV30 to TRBJ1-5, with 9 nucleotides matching TRBD1. Unmatched junction bases numbered 8, after V lost 0 bases and J lost 2 bases. The CDR3 is 17 amino acids. Germline V gene data show CDR1 as GTSNPN and CDR2 as SVGIG (reference sequence). The CDR3: CAWSVGDRDIGNQPQHF. CDR3 coding DNA: TGTGCCTGGAGTGTAGGGGACAGGGATATAGGCAATCAGCCCCAGCATTTT. The whole variable domain, remainder taken from reference TRBV30 and TRBJ1-5, is SQTIHQWPATLVQPVGSPLSLECTVEGTSNPNLYWYRQAAGRGLQLLFYSVGIGQISSEVPQNLSASRPQDRQFILSSKKLLLSDSGFYLCAWSVGDRDIGNQPQHFGDGTRLSIL.

This sequence joins TRBV28 and TRBJ2-7; TRBD1 agrees at 8 bases. This CDR3 is 14 amino acids long. Germline lookup yields CDR1 MDHEN and CDR2 SYDVKM. Trimming at V came to 7 bases and at J to 5 bases, leaving 10 bases not matched to a gene. CDR3 sequence: CASTGGQGTHEQYF. The CDR3 coding sequence is TGTGCCAGCACCGGCGGACAGGGTACCCACGAGCAGTACTTC.

This chain connects TRBV28 to TRBJ1-2, with D hard to call. The CDR3 runs to 14 residues. Per the germline V gene, CDR1 is MDHEN and CDR2 is SYDVKM. V dropped 3 bases and J dropped 7 bases, with 15 bases sitting between them. The chain's CDR3 is CASSFPQRAFGYTF. The DNA of the CDR3 is TGTGCCAGCAGTTTTCCCCAGCGGGCGTTTGGCTACACCTTC.

This chain connects TRBV7-9 to TRBJ2-7; TRBD1 matches 9 bases. The CDR3 contains 18 residues. Looked up from germline, CDR1 is SEHNR and CDR2 is FQNEAQ (reference sequence). V lost 1 base, J lost 2 bases, and 12 bases stayed unmatched. This CDR3 is CASSLDHHRGPNPYEQYF. CDR3 in DNA: TGTGCCAGCAGCTTAGATCACCACAGGGGGCCCAACCCCTACGAGCAGTACTTC.

This sequence joins TRBV5-4 and TRBJ2-3; no firm D call. From germline, CDR1 is SGHNT and CDR2 YYREEE (reference sequence). V gave up 4 bases and J gave up 6 bases, with 18 bases separating them. This CDR3 is 15 amino acids long. CDR3 bases: TGTGCCAGCAGCCTATGGATCAACCCTGGGGATACGCAGTATTTT. It yields the protein CASSLWINPGDTQYF.

The chain couples TRBV7-2 to TRBJ2-2; no clear D. V was clipped by 1 base and J by 5 bases, with 8 bases between them. The CDR3 contains 14 residues. The germline V gene has CDR1 SGHTA and CDR2 FQGNSA. CDR3 loop: CASSLVSRTGELFF. The CDR3 DNA reads TGTGCCAGCAGCTTAGTATCGCGAACCGGGGAGCTGTTTTTT.

The chain couples TRBV28 to TRBJ1-1; D gene unclear. Germline assignment: CDR1 MDHEN and CDR2 SYDVKM. V lost 1 base and J 5 bases, leaving 8 bases between the germline ends. The CDR3 covers 13 residues. The CDR3 is CASSLYPGTEAFF. CDR3 in DNA: TGTGCCAGCAGTTTATATCCGGGTACTGAAGCTTTCTTT.

For this clone: Other nucleotide sequences from this sample produce the same CDR3. The rearrangement links TRBV9 to TRBJ2-3; 7 bases agree with TRBD2. V shed 0 bases, J shed 3 bases, and the junction held 4 bases outside the gene matches. There are 15 residues in the CDR3. Germline-derived CDR1 and CDR2 are SGDLS and YYNGEE. The CDR3 protein is CASSVAWGGTDTQYF. The CDR3 DNA follows: TGTGCCAGCAGCGTAGCTTGGGGGGGGACAGATACGCAGTATTTT.

The chain recombines TRBV15 with TRBJ2-1; a weak D match, TRBD2 (6 bases). The V and J ends lost 2 bases and 0 bases respectively, with 11 bases between them. The germline V gene encodes CDR1 LNHNV and CDR2 YYDKDF (reference sequence). The CDR3 has 16 amino acids. CDR3 sequence (DNA): TGTGCCACCAGCAGATCACGGGGGATCTCCTACAATGAGCAGTTCTTC. Protein product: CATSRSRGISYNEQFF.

This clone has just a few counts. Other DNA sequences in the sample encode the same CDR3. The gene calls are TRBV5-1 and TRBJ2-7; D unclear. Germline V lookup: CDR1 SGHRS, CDR2 YFSETQ. This CDR3 region has 11 residues. Trimming removed 4 bases from V and 3 bases from J, with 5 bases in between. CDR3 DNA sequence: TGCGCCAGCAGCGATTACTACGAGCAGTACTTC. Its protein product is CASSDYYEQYF.

The rearrangement joins TRBV25-1 to TRBJ2-1, with a possible D match to TRBD2 (7 bases). The CDR3 is 18 residues long. Germline-derived CDR1 and CDR2 are MGHDK and SYGVNS. Trimming removed 2 bases from V and 3 bases from J, with 20 bases in between. The CDR3 sequence: CASSEVYVGGGDYNEQFF. CDR3 in DNA: TGTGCCAGCAGTGAAGTTTACGTGGGAGGGGGTGACTACAATGAGCAGTTCTTC.

This chain connects TRBV6-1 to TRBJ1-1; D is unclear. The CDR3 extends over 13 amino acids. V lost 4 bases and J 1 base, leaving 7 bases between the germline ends. Germline-derived CDR1 and CDR2 are MNHNS and SASEGT. Written as DNA, the CDR3 is TGTGCCAGCAGTGTACTGGGGAACACTGAAGCTTTCTTT. It specifies CASSVLGNTEAFF.

This rearrangement joins TRBV6-1 to TRBJ1-4; no definite D call. The V end lost 2 bases, the J end lost 8 bases, and 18 bases lay between the germline ends. CDR3 size: 16 residues. The germline gives CDR1 MNHNS, CDR2 SASEGT. The CDR3 coding sequence is TGTGCCAGCAGTGAACCTTTAGATTCCTTTAGGGAAAAACTGTTTTTT. Its translation is CASSEPLDSFREKLFF.

This sequence joins TRBV19 and TRBJ2-4, with D perhaps TRBD1 (5 bases). CDR3 length: 16 amino acids. In germline, CDR1 is LNHDA, CDR2 SQIVND (reference sequence). The V end was cut by 3 bases, the J end by 8 bases, with 20 bases between. The DNA of the CDR3 is TGTGCCAGTAGTATGGAAGCAGGGCCGCCGGTGGACATTCAGTACTTC. Translated, it gives CASSMEAGPPVDIQYF.

The chain recombines TRBV7-2 with TRBJ1-2; D not resolved. The CDR3 is 15 residues long. V was cut by 5 bases and J by 6 bases, with 19 bases left in between. Germline-derived CDR1 and CDR2 are SGHTA and FQGNSA. DNA for the CDR3: TGTGCCAGCAGCCCGGGTCCGGCCCGTTGGGATGGCTACACCTTC. It encodes CASSPGPARWDGYTF.

This clone came up a few times. The rearrangement joins TRBV4-1 to TRBJ2-6; TRBD1 aligns across 7 bases. V was pared by 4 bases and J by 3 bases, with 3 bases of the junction left unmatched. Germline-derived CDR1 and CDR2 are MGHRA and YSYEKL. This CDR3 contains 15 residues. CDR3 coding DNA: TGCGCCAGCAGCCGACAGGGTTATGGGGCCAACGTCCTGACTTTC. Protein product: CASSRQGYGANVLTF.

J is TRBJ1-1 and V is TRBV7-9, with D possibly TRBD1 on 6 matching bases. CDR1 is SEHNR and CDR2 is FQNEAQ in the germline V gene (reference sequence). V lost 1 base, J lost 1 base, and 22 bases lay in between. This CDR3 has 19 amino acids. CDR3 region: CASSLVLIFGGAGNTEAFF. The CDR3, as DNA: TGTGCCAGCAGCTTAGTCTTAATCTTCGGGGGCGCGGGGAACACTGAAGCTTTCTTT. Together with reference TRBV7-9 and TRBJ1-1, the CDR3 gives the full variable domain: DTGVSQNPRHKITKRGQNVTFRCDPISEHNRLYWYRQTLGQGPEFLTYFQNEAQLEKSRLLSDRFSAERPKGSFSTLEIQRTEQGDSAMYLCASSLVLIFGGAGNTEAFFGQGTRLTVV.

This rearrangement joins TRBV28 to TRBJ2-5; 9 bases are shared with TRBD1. CDR3 length: 15 amino acids. V lost 2 bases and J lost 1; bases outside the gene matches: 2. Germline V gene lookup returns CDR1 MDHEN and CDR2 SYDVKM. DNA for the CDR3: TGTGCCAGCAGTTTACCGACAGGGGGCCAAGAGACCCAGTACTTC. Protein product: CASSLPTGGQETQYF.

This clone occurred a few times. The chain has TRBV5-1 and TRBJ2-1; a possible D gene is TRBD2 (5 bases). This CDR3 has 15 amino acids. The germline V gene encodes CDR1 SGHRS and CDR2 YFSETQ. V lost 0 bases to trimming and J lost 0 bases, with 7 bases between them. The CDR3 is CASSLAADSYNEQFF. Written as DNA, the CDR3 is TGCGCCAGCAGCTTGGCAGCGGACTCCTACAATGAGCAGTTCTTC. Using reference TRBV5-1 and TRBJ2-1 for the parts outside the CDR3, the full variable domain is KAGVTQTPRYLIKTRGQQVTLSCSPISGHRSVSWYQQTPGQGLQFLFEYFSETQRNKGNFPGRFSGRQFSNSRSEMNVSTLELGDSALYLCASSLAADSYNEQFFGPGTRLTVL.

This sequence joins TRBV19 and TRBJ2-1, with 12 bases fitting TRBD2. Per the germline V gene, CDR1 is LNHDA and CDR2 is SQIVND (reference sequence). Losses at the gene ends were 8 bases for V and 9 bases for J; bases not matched to a gene: 11. This CDR3 is built from 15 residues. This chain's CDR3 is CASVGLAGGPGEQFF. In DNA, the CDR3 is TGTGCCAGTGTCGGTCTAGCGGGAGGGCCAGGTGAGCAGTTCTTC.

Details on this clone: The same CDR3 also results from other DNA sequences found in this sample. The chain joins TRBV13 to TRBJ2-7; TRBD2 matches 7 bases. V shed 4 bases, J shed 1 base, and the junction held 4 bases outside the gene matches. The V gene's germline CDR1 is PRHDT and CDR2 FYEKMQ (reference sequence). CDR3 length: 14 amino acids. The CDR3 sequence is CASSSSGGSYEQYF. Written as DNA, the CDR3 is TGTGCCAGCAGCTCTTCGGGGGGTTCCTACGAGCAGTACTTC.

For the CDR3, the DNA is TGTGCCAGCAGTTACGGGTGGTCAGGGAATCAGCCCCAGCATTTT. Amino acid sequence: CASSYGWSGNQPQHF. The chain recombines TRBV6-6 with TRBJ1-5, with D perhaps matching TRBD1 (5 bases). CDR1 and CDR2 from the germline V gene are MNHNY and SVGAGI (reference sequence). The CDR3 is 15 residues long. Trimming shortened V by 2 bases and J by 4 bases, and 12 bases separated the two germline ends.

This clone occurred a few times. The genes are TRBV5-6 and TRBJ1-2; the D gene is possibly TRBD1 (5 bases). Trimming shortened V by 4 bases and J by 4 bases, and 17 bases separated the two germline ends. The CDR3 loop spans 15 amino acids. Germline V CDR1 and CDR2: SGHDT, YYEEEE. The CDR3 region is CASSPKRLGTYGYTF. CDR3 bases: TGTGCCAGCAGCCCCAAAAGGTTAGGGACCTATGGCTACACCTTC.

A few counts support this clone. Additional DNA sequences in this sample encode the identical CDR3. The gene calls are TRBV27 and TRBJ2-6; D might be TRBD1 or TRBD2, each matching 5 bases. The V gene's germline CDR1 is MNHEY and CDR2 SMNVEV (reference sequence). Trimming stripped 1 base from V and 4 bases from J, with 8 bases between. The CDR3 has 15 amino acids. For the CDR3, the DNA is TGTGCCAGCAGTTTATGGGGACCAGGGGCCAACGTCCTGACTTTC. Protein product: CASSLWGPGANVLTF.